The clone carrying this T cell receptor beta chain was counted a single time. The CDR3 runs 15 residues. Losses at the gene ends were 1 base for V and 4 bases for J; bases not matched to a gene: 3. The V gene's germline CDR1 is SGHTA and CDR2 FQGNSA. These data come from a study of technical replicates of blood from several donors. This table comes from immunoSEQ multiplex PCR, and its TCRdb copy is limited to in-frame clones, with some not included. The table lists around 15,000 clones, more than 75% of them singletons, with roughly 12% in the top ten. The sequenced sample consisted of PBMCs. This chain links TRBV7-2 with TRBJ2-7, with 11 bases identical to TRBD2. The origin of this receptor is a human donor in good health. The CDR3 spells CASSLVAGGAYEQYF. In DNA form, the CDR3 reads TGTGCCAGCAGCTTAGTAGCGGGAGGGGCATACGAGCAGTACTTC. The full variable domain, in which reference TRBV7-2 and TRBJ2-7 provide the parts outside the CDR3, is GAGVSQSPSNKVTEKGKDVELRCDPISGHTALYWYRQSLGQGLEFLIYFQGNSAPDKSGLPSDRFSAERTGGSVSTLTIQRTQQEDSAVYLCASSLVAGGAYEQYFGPGTRLTVT.